Listed below are T cell receptor beta chains from one sample, sequenced in a study of cytomegalovirus exposure and HLA in healthy donors. Sequencing was performed with immunoSEQ multiplex PCR; in TCRdb, only in-frame clones are kept and a portion is missing. This table has 120,000 or so clones, 75% to 85% appearing once. Material for sequencing was PBMCs. The receptors were gathered from a man aged 18 to 29 in good health and CMV-seronegative. Both conserved end residues are part of each CDR3. The D gene is left open where the match is weak. Clone size is shown for a subset of rows, as once, few, many or a class of expanded clone.

>-|-|TRBJ2-7|TRBV4-2
TGTGCCAGCAGCCATCGCCCAAGGTACAGGGCCTACGAGCAGTACTTC
CASSHRPRYRAYEQYF
>TRBD1|-|TRBJ2-5|TRBV5-1
TGCGCCAGCAGCTTCGCAGGGGGCCAAGAGACCCAGTACTTC
CASSFAGGQETQYF
>-|-|TRBJ2-3|TRBV11-3
TGTGCCAGCAGCTTAAGACCGGGAAGCGCAGATACGCAGTATTTT
CASSLRPGSADTQYF
>-|-|TRBJ2-1|TRBV19
TGTGCCAGTAGTATAGGCGGTGCTTTGCGCCACAATGAGCAGTTCTTC
CASSIGGALRHNEQFF
>TRBD2|-|TRBJ2-3|TRBV5-1
TGCGCCAGCAGAAAAAGCGGGACCAGCACAGATACGCAGTATTTT
CASRKSGTSTDTQYF
>-|-|TRBJ2-1|TRBV19
TGTGCCAGTAGCGGGATGTGGGGGCAGTTCTTC
CASSGMWGQFF
>-|-|TRBJ1-4|TRBV11-2
TGTGCCAGCAGCTTGAGTTTCAATGAAAAACTGTTTTTT
CASSLSFNEKLFF
>-|once|TRBJ1-1|TRBV30
TGTGCCTGGAGGGGGAGGGGACGCTCACGTGAAGCTTTCTTT
CAWRGRGRSREAFF
>-|-|TRBJ1-2|TRBV4-1
TGCGCCAGCAGCCAAGAGCAGGGAGGGGGGCGTGGCTACACCTTC
CASSQEQGGGRGYTF
>TRBD1|-|TRBJ1-1|TRBV14
TGTGCCAGCAGCCATCAGGGGGGTAGAGCTTTCTTT
CASSHQGGRAFF
>-|-|TRBJ1-2|TRBV7-3
TGTGCCAGCAGCTTAGGTGACAGAAACTATGGCTACACCTTC
CASSLGDRNYGYTF
>-|-|TRBJ2-2|TRBV7-2
TGTGCCAGCAGCTTAAATGCAGGGCAAGGCGGGGAGCTGTTTTTT
CASSLNAGQGGELFF
>TRBD2|-|TRBJ2-1|TRBV11-3
TGTGCCAGCAGCCCACCGGGGGGACCGCCGTTCAAGCAGTTCTTC
CASSPPGGPPFKQFF
>TRBD1|-|TRBJ1-2|TRBV29-1
TGCAGCGTTGAAGTCGAGAGCCGGGACAGGGGAATTTATGGCTACACCTTC
CSVEVESRDRGIYGYTF
>-|-|TRBJ1-6|TRBV5-6
TGTGCCAGCACCTCTGGGTGGATGCGGACAGAAAATTCACCCCTCCACTTT
CASTSGWMRTENSPLHF
>-|-|TRBJ1-2|TRBV21-1
TGTGCCAGCAGCAAAGACTGGCACAGGGACGAGTTAGCTAACTATGGCTACACCTTC
CASSKDWHRDELANYGYTF
>TRBD1|-|TRBJ1-3|TRBV7-8
TGTGCCAGCAGCTTTGGGACAGTCTCTGGAAACACCATATATTTT
CASSFGTVSGNTIYF
>-|-|TRBJ1-2|TRBV6-5
TGTGCCAGCAGGGAGGGGGGGGGCTGGCTCTATGGCTACACCTTC
CASREGGGWLYGYTF
>-|-|TRBJ2-3|TRBV18
TGTGCCAGCTCACCCGCCGGTTATAGCACAGATACGCAGTATTTT
CASSPAGYSTDTQYF
>TRBD1|-|TRBJ1-2|TRBV7-6
TGTGCCAGCAGCTTAGAGGGGGCAGGACTCTATGGCTACACCTTC
CASSLEGAGLYGYTF
>TRBD1|-|TRBJ2-6|TRBV13
TGTGCCAGCAGCGCTCCGGACAGGCCCAACGTCCTGACTTTC
CASSAPDRPNVLTF
>TRBD2|few|TRBJ2-1|TRBV6-6
TGTGCCAGCAGTCCCATGGCTAGCGGAGAGCAGTTCTTC
CASSPMASGEQFF
>-|-|TRBJ1-4|TRBV7-2
TGTGCCAGCAGCCCTCAGGGGTTTGCAACTAATGAAAAACTGTTTTTT
CASSPQGFATNEKLFF
>-|-|TRBJ2-1|TRBV20-1
TGCAGTGCTGACAGTAATGAGCAGTTCTTC
CSADSNEQFF
>TRBD2|-|TRBJ2-1|TRBV10-3
TGTGCCATCAGTGAGGACGTGGGCGGGAGCGAAGACGAGCAGTTCTTC
CAISEDVGGSEDEQFF
>-|-|TRBJ1-1|TRBV5-6
TGTGCCAGCAGCTTGGTTATCGTCAGGCTGAACACTGAAGCTTTCTTT
CASSLVIVRLNTEAFF
>TRBD1|-|TRBJ2-7|TRBV15
TGTGCCACCGGGGATCAGTCGGCAGGGGGCTCCTACGAGCAGTACTTC
CATGDQSAGGSYEQYF
>-|-|TRBJ1-4|TRBV7-9
TGTGCCAGCAGCTTAGCGGGGACACAGTCAACTAATGAAAAACTGTTTTTT
CASSLAGTQSTNEKLFF
>-|once|TRBJ1-1|TRBV4-2
TGTGCCAGCAGCCAAGATCCAAGGGGGAACACTGAAGCTTTCTTT
CASSQDPRGNTEAFF
>TRBD2|-|TRBJ2-7|TRBV6-5
TGTGCCAGCCATAGCGGGAGCGGGGGGACATACGAGCAGTACTTC
CASHSGSGGTYEQYF
>TRBD1|-|TRBJ1-2|TRBV5-4
TGTGCCAGCTTTAGAAACCGGGACAGCCTTGAGAGCTACACCTTC
CASFRNRDSLESYTF
>-|-|TRBJ1-5|TRBV11-1
TGTGCCAGCAGCTTAGCCGGCAATCAGCCCCAGCATTTT
CASSLAGNQPQHF
>TRBD2|once|TRBJ2-1|TRBV19
TGTGCCAGTAGGGGCGGGAGCTCCTACAATGAGCAGTTCTTC
CASRGGSSYNEQFF
>-|-|TRBJ2-1|TRBV6-4
TGTGCCAGCAGTCGAATGACTAGCTCCTACAATGAGCAGTTCTTC
CASSRMTSSYNEQFF
>-|few|TRBJ2-6|TRBV6-5
TGTGCCAGCAGTTACGGTCGGGGGTCTGGGGCCAACGTCCTGACTTTC
CASSYGRGSGANVLTF
>TRBD1|-|TRBJ2-4|TRBV7-2
TGTGCCAGCAGCTTCCAACCGGGACAGGGTAAAAACATTCAGTACTTC
CASSFQPGQGKNIQYF
>TRBD1|-|TRBJ1-1|TRBV28
TGTGCCAGCAGTGGACCGAACCGGGACAGAGAAGGGGCGGTTGGAATGAACACTGAAGCTTTCTTT
CASSGPNRDREGAVGMNTEAFF
>-|-|TRBJ1-1|TRBV6-5
TGTGCCAGCAGTTACTCGAGCCGGGGGAACACTGAAGCTTTCTTT
CASSYSSRGNTEAFF
>TRBD2|once|TRBJ2-1|TRBV10-3
TGTGCCATCAGTGAGTCTGGGACTAGCGGGAGGGCCCAGCAGTTCTTC
CAISESGTSGRAQQFF
>TRBD2|-|TRBJ2-7|TRBV4-3
TGCGCCAGCAGCCAAGCTGGGACTAGCGGGAGTCTCGAGCAGTACTTC
CASSQAGTSGSLEQYF
>TRBD1|-|TRBJ1-5|TRBV4-2
TGTGCCAGCAGCCACCTCGGACAGGGCGGAGGGCATCAGCCCCAGCATTTT
CASSHLGQGGGHQPQHF
>-|-|TRBJ1-6|TRBV27
TGTGCCAGCAGGCTAGACAGAGTAAATAATTCACCCCTCCACTTT
CASRLDRVNNSPLHF
>-|-|TRBJ1-2|TRBV7-9
TGTGCCAGCAGCTTTCCGGGGGGTGGGAATGGCTACACCTTC
CASSFPGGGNGYTF
>-|-|TRBJ2-3|TRBV6-1
TGTGCCAGCAGCCGAGCGGATCACACAGATACGCAGTATTTT
CASSRADHTDTQYF
>-|-|TRBJ1-1|TRBV19
TGTGCCAGTAGTATGGGGGCCCATAGTCCTGAAGCTTTCTTT
CASSMGAHSPEAFF
>-|-|TRBJ2-1|TRBV9
TGTGCCAGCAGCGTAGGTGGGGGGGCGGGAAGGGGTAATGAGCAGTTCTTC
CASSVGGGAGRGNEQFF
>TRBD1|-|TRBJ1-6|TRBV10-2
TGCGCCAGCAGGGGACAGGGGTCTAATTCACCCCTCCACTTT
CASRGQGSNSPLHF
>TRBD2|-|TRBJ2-5|TRBV28
TGTGCCAGCACCTTGGGCGGGCTAGCGGGAGGGTCGAGGGAGACCCAGTACTTC
CASTLGGLAGGSRETQYF
>-|-|TRBJ2-7|TRBV7-2
TGTGCCAGCAGCGTCGGACAGTTCTACGAGCAGTACTTC
CASSVGQFYEQYF
>TRBD2|-|TRBJ2-1|TRBV5-1
TGCGCCAGCAGCTTTAGCGGGAGGGACAATGAGCAGTTCTTC
CASSFSGRDNEQFF
>-|-|TRBJ2-7|TRBV7-3
TGTGCCAGCAGCTTGTCTATGGGACTCCCCTACGAGCAGTACTTC
CASSLSMGLPYEQYF
>-|few|TRBJ1-2|TRBV19
TGTGCCAGTAGTATAGGCCCGGGAGCACCAGGCTATGGCTACACCTTC
CASSIGPGAPGYGYTF
>TRBD1|-|TRBJ2-5|TRBV4-3
TGCGCCAGCAGCCAACGCCGACAGGGGGTCGGGCAAGAGACCCAGTACTTC
CASSQRRQGVGQETQYF